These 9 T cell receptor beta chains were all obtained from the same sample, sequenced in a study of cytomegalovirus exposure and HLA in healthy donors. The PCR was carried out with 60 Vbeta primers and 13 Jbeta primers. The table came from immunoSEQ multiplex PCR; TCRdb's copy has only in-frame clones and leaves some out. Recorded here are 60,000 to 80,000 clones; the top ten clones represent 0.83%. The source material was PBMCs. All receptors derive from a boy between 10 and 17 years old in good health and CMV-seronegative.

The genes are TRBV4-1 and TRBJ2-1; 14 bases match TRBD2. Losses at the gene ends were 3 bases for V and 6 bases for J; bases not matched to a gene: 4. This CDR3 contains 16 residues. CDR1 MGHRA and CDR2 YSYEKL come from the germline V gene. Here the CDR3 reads CASSQGTSGGVNEQFF. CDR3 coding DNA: TGCGCCAGCAGCCAGGGGACTAGCGGGGGCGTCAATGAGCAGTTCTTC.

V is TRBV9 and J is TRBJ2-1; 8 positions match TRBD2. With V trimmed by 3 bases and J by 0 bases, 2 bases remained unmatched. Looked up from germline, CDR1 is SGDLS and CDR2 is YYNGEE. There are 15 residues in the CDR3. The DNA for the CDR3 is TGTGCCAGCAGCGGACTAGCGAGCTCCTACAATGAGCAGTTCTTC. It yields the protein CASSGLASSYNEQFF.

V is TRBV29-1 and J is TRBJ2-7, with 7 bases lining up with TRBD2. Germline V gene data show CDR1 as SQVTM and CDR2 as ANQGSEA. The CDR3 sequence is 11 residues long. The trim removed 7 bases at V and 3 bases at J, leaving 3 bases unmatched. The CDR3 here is CSAGEGYEQYF. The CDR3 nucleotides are TGCAGCGCCGGGGAGGGCTACGAGCAGTACTTC.

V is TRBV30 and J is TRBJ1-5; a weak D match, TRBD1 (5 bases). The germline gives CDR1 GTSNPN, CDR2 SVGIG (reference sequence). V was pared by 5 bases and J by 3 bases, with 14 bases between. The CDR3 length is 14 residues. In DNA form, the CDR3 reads TGTGCCTGGCAGGTGGGACTTACCAATCAGCCCCAGCATTTT. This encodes CAWQVGLTNQPQHF. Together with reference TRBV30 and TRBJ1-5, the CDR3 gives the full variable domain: SQTIHQWPATLVQPVGSPLSLECTVEGTSNPNLYWYRQAAGRGLQLLFYSVGIGQISSEVPQNLSASRPQDRQFILSSKKLLLSDSGFYLCAWQVGLTNQPQHFGDGTRLSIL.

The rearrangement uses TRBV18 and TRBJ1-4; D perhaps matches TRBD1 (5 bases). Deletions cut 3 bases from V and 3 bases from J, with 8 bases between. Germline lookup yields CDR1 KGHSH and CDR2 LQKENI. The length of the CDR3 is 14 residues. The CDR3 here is CASSPDKANEKLFF. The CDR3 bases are TGTGCCAGCTCACCGGACAAGGCTAATGAAAAACTGTTTTTT.

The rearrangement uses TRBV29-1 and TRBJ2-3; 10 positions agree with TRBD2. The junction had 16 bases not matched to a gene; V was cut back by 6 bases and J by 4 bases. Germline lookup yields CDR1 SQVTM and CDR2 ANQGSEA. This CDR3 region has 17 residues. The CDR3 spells CSVLYGTSGTNADTQYF. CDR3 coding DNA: TGCAGCGTACTTTATGGTACTAGCGGGACGAACGCAGATACGCAGTATTTT.

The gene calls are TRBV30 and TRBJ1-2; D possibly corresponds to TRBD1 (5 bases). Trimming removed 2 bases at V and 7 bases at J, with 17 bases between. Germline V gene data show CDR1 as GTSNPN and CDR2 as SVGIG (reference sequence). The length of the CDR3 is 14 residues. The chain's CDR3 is CAWSLGGGECGYTF. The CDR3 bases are TGTGCCTGGAGTCTGGGAGGAGGGGAGTGTGGCTACACCTTC.

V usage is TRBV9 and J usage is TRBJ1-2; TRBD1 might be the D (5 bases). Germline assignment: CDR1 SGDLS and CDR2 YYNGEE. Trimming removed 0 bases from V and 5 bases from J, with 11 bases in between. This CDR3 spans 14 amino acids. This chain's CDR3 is CASSVDGHRYGYTF. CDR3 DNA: TGTGCCAGCAGCGTAGACGGACACCGATATGGCTACACCTTC.

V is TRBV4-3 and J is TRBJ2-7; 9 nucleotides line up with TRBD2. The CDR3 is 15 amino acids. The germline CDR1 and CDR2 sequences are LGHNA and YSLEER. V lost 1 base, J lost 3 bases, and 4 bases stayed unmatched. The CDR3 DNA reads TGCGCCAGCAGCCAAGGAAGAGCGGGGGGCTACGAGCAGTACTTC. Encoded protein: CASSQGRAGGYEQYF.